Described below is a single T cell receptor (beta chain) sequence and its context. Many counts were recorded for this clonotype. This receptor's antigen is unknown. No much larger clone exists at a distance of one base, and base qualities are not known. The data were obtained in a study of CD8 T cells in ankylosing spondylitis (dated by TCRdb to 2016 to 2017). As for the study more broadly: To find TCR variants linked to disease, the study profiled T cell receptor beta repertoires in ankylosing spondylitis patients and healthy donors. Peripheral blood was sampled, and synovial fluid was additionally collected from ankylosing spondylitis patients. The full study cohort comprised around 25 ankylosing spondylitis patients and approximately 100 healthy donors.

The germline V gene specifies SNHLY as CDR1 and FYNNEI as CDR2. V is reduced by 3 bases and J by 7 bases, leaving a spacing of 7 bases between them. Taken from cysteine to phenylalanine, the CDR3 has 12 residues. Only CDR3 DNA remains: 36 bases, in frame from the first base. The instrument given in TCRdb is Illumina HiSeq 2500. Quantitative 5'-RACE with molecular barcodes was the method used to prepare the TCR beta libraries. In the source study's methods: A new computational method based on a probabilistic model of VDJ rearrangement was used to identify disease-linked TCR variants. Using fastp trimming at Q25 and MiXCR clonotype assembly, TCRdb reanalyzed the public sequencing data and kept in-frame beta chains. Records with the same CDR3 protein are collapsed into one entry carrying the most frequent genes and DNA. The V and J calls shown here were made by TCRdb, not taken from the authors' results. The sample records about 340,000 distinct CDR3 sequences, roughly 8% of which are singletons. The ten biggest clones cover 13% to 15% of the sample.

Broad study findings and their caveats: A CD8+ phenotype was shown by the disease-linked clones, which were found at relatively low frequencies in peripheral blood. Blood from ankylosing spondylitis patients appeared to be characterized by a TCR beta motif composed of about eight highly homologous amino acid variants. Some motif variants were previously reported in synovial fluid and blood of reactive arthritis patients, suggesting common disease-initiation mechanisms. The disease-linked clones were reported as significantly enriched in matched synovial fluid samples from ankylosing spondylitis patients.

The sequence was obtained from a male donor with ankylosing spondylitis. The rearrangement combines TRBV2 with TRBJ1-5; the D gene remains uncertain. The specimen sequenced was blood, either unsorted or a sorted T cell fraction (not recorded which). The DNA is as follows: TGTGCCAGCAGTGAGGGGAACCAGCCCCAGCATTTT. The resulting protein is CASSEGNQPQHF. Supplemented by the reference TRBV2 and TRBJ1-5 proteins around the CDR3, the complete variable domain is EPEVTQTPSHQVTQMGQEVILRCVPISNHLYFYWYRQILGQKVEFLVSFYNNEISEKSEIFDDQFSVERPDGSNFTLKIRSTKLEDSAMYFCASSEGNQPQHFGDGTRLSIL.